Presented here are 10 T cell receptor beta chains from one specimen sequenced in a study of low-dose radiotherapy and immunotherapy resistance in tumors. As for time point: after trial treatment. This sample's treatment: LDRT plus nivolumab, ipilimumab, low-dose cyclophosphamide and aspirin (RACIN trial). TRAV and TRBV primers primed cDNA for both TCRalpha and TCRbeta. Both a constant-region primer and a V-primer adapter served to amplify TCRs across 15 to 20 PCR cycles. TCRdb reprocessed the reads with MiXCR, giving one entry per CDR3 protein. The table shows roughly 100,000 distinct CDR3 sequences, with under 25% occurring only once. Specimen: PBMCs, collected after low-dose radiotherapy plus immunotherapy. The receptors here all came from a male donor with prostate cancer.

The table lists this clonotype with many counts. The chain couples TRBV6-2 or TRBV6-3 to TRBJ2-2, with TRBD1 matching over 8 bases. This CDR3 is built from 15 residues. V trimming: 2 bases; J trimming: 9 bases; junction bases outside the gene matches: 8. Germline assignment: CDR1 MNHEY and CDR2 SVGEGT. The CDR3 nucleotides are TGTGCCAGCAGTTACCAGGGGGCGAACACTAGGGAGCTGTTTTTT. The encoded protein is CASSYQGANTRELFF.

There are a few counts of this clonotype. V gene TRBV29-1 combines with J gene TRBJ2-3; D is unresolved. The CDR3 runs 13 residues. V gave up 7 bases and J gave up 4 bases, with 15 bases separating them. Germline V gene sequence: CDR1 SQVTM, CDR2 ANQGSEA. The DNA for the CDR3 is TGCAGCGCAACAACCGTCCCAGCAGATACGCAGTATTTT. Translating gives CSATTVPADTQYF.

This clonotype was counted at least ten times. The rearrangement joins TRBV6-2 or TRBV6-3 to TRBJ2-3; 10 bases map to TRBD1. The V segment lost 2 bases and the J segment 3 bases; nucleotides outside the gene matches: 2. From germline, CDR1 is MNHEY and CDR2 SVGEGT. The CDR3 loop spans 15 amino acids. CDR3: CASSYRTGGTDTQYF. In nucleotides, the CDR3 is TGTGCCAGCAGTTACCGGACAGGGGGGACAGATACGCAGTATTTT.

In this sample, this clonotype turned up once. This rearrangement joins TRBV12-3 or TRBV12-4 to TRBJ2-7, with 8 positions matching TRBD1. V shed 9 bases and J 5 bases; nucleotides not matched to a gene: 12. The CDR3 consists of 14 residues. CDR3 sequence reads: CASSQDRALHEQYF. For the CDR3, the DNA is TGTGCCAGTAGCCAGGACAGGGCCCTCCACGAGCAGTACTTC.

This clonotype was seen at least ten times. This sequence joins TRBV3-1 and TRBJ2-7, with D possibly being TRBD1 (5 bases). V lost 4 bases and J lost 9, with 19 bases in between. CDR1 and CDR2 (germline): LGHDT, YNNKEL (reference sequence). The CDR3 consists of 14 residues. CDR3 protein: CASSPLIQDPRQYF. CDR3 nucleotides: TGTGCCAGCAGCCCTTTAATACAGGATCCCCGGCAGTACTTC.

V usage is TRBV5-1 and J usage is TRBJ2-2, with TRBD2 as a possible D gene (5 bases). CDR3 length: 14 residues. Germline CDR1 and CDR2: SGHRS and YFSETQ. Trimming took off 7 bases at V and 6 bases at J, with 16 bases between the two ends. The CDR3 loop reads CASRAVPPAGELFF. DNA for the CDR3: TGCGCCAGCCGAGCGGTCCCTCCGGCCGGGGAGCTGTTTTTT.

This clonotype was counted many times. V gene TRBV12-3 or TRBV12-4 combines with J gene TRBJ2-1, with D possibly being TRBD2 (6 bases). V dropped 7 bases and J dropped 8 bases, with 15 bases sitting between them. The CDR3 covers 13 residues. CDR3 sequence: CASNLGGGDEQFF. For the CDR3, the DNA is TGTGCCAGCAATTTGGGGGGAGGCGATGAGCAGTTCTTC.

Turning to this clonotype: A far larger clone is a single base away, which makes a read error likely. The chain joins TRBV11-2 to TRBJ2-1, with D possibly TRBD1 on 5 matching bases. The length of the CDR3 is 11 residues. V was cut by 5 bases and J by 8 bases, with 7 bases left in between. The germline CDR1 and CDR2 sequences are SGHAT and FQNNGV. DNA for the CDR3: TGTGCCAGCAGCACAGGAGATGAGCAGTTCTTC. This gives the protein CASSTGDEQFF.

By share of the sample, this clonotype is medium-sized. This chain links TRBV6-2 or TRBV6-3 with TRBJ2-2; D gene ambiguous. Per germline, CDR1 MNHEY and CDR2 SVGEGT. The CDR3 extends over 14 amino acids. V shed 1 base and J shed 0 bases, with 3 bases lying between them. CDR3 region: CASSYFPNTGELFF. The CDR3 nucleotides read TGTGCCAGCAGTTACTTCCCGAACACCGGGGAGCTGTTTTTT.

This clonotype was picked up many times. The chain couples TRBV5-6 to TRBJ2-7, with TRBD2 identical over 15 bases. V lost 3 bases to trimming and J lost 5 bases; unmatched junction nucleotides: 3. The CDR3 loop spans 15 amino acids. CDR1 is SGHDT and CDR2 is YYEEEE in the germline V gene. The CDR3 coding sequence is TGTGCCAGCAGCTGGACTAGCGGGGGGGGGGACGAGCAGTACTTC. Its translation: CASSWTSGGGDEQYF.